The 20 T cell receptor beta chains below were found in one sample sequenced in a study of blood T cell repertoires in COVID-19. Sequencing was performed with immunoSEQ multiplex PCR; in TCRdb, only in-frame clones are kept and a portion is missing. Of 90,000 to 100,000 clones listed, 85% are singletons. Sample: peripheral blood. The receptors come from an elderly man with acute or convalescent COVID-19.

This chain joins TRBV19 and TRBJ1-1, with D possibly matching TRBD1 (5 bases). This CDR3 is 14 amino acids long. V shed 2 bases and J shed 6 bases, with 13 bases lying between them. Germline loops: CDR1 LNHDA, CDR2 SQIVND (reference sequence). Here the CDR3 DNA reads TGTGCCAGTAGTATATCGGGGGGGAGCGCTGAAGCTTTCTTT. It yields the protein CASSISGGSAEAFF.

The rearrangement joins TRBV2 to TRBJ1-2, with D possibly matching TRBD1 (5 bases). V shed 1 base and J shed 4 bases, with 7 bases lying between them. This CDR3 comprises 13 residues. Germline V gene sequence: CDR1 SNHLY, CDR2 FYNNEI. CDR3 coding DNA: TGTGCCAGCAGTGAAGGGACATTCTATGGCTACACCTTC. Residues: CASSEGTFYGYTF.

The chain couples TRBV11-3 to TRBJ2-7; unclear D gene. The CDR3 covers 13 residues. V lost 3 bases, J lost 0 bases, and 6 bases lay in between. Germline V gene data show CDR1 as SGHNT and CDR2 as YENEEA. The CDR3 loop reads CASSFRPSYEQYF. CDR3 bases: TGTGCCAGCAGCTTCAGGCCCTCCTACGAGCAGTACTTC.

V gene TRBV28 combines with J gene TRBJ1-5, with a weak D call TRBD1 (6 bases). Germline values: CDR1 MDHEN, CDR2 SYDVKM. This CDR3 comprises 16 residues. Trimming left V 5 bases short and J 1 base short, with 15 bases between. CDR3 sequence: CASSTHTGNSNQPQHF. The CDR3 region has the DNA TGTGCCAGCAGTACACATACAGGGAACAGCAATCAGCCCCAGCATTTT.

V is TRBV29-1 and J is TRBJ2-7, with 9 bases aligning to TRBD1. The ends lost 7 bases at V and 5 bases at J; junction bases unmatched: 6. There are 12 residues in the CDR3. Per germline, CDR1 SQVTM and CDR2 ANQGSEA. The CDR3 here is CSASDRGDEQYF. For the CDR3, the DNA is TGCAGCGCTTCGGACAGGGGTGACGAGCAGTACTTC.

The chain recombines TRBV27 with TRBJ2-7; 7 bases line up with TRBD1. J was trimmed by 4 bases and V by 4 bases; bases with no gene match: 10. CDR1 is MNHEY and CDR2 is SMNVEV in the germline V gene (reference sequence). The CDR3 is 15 amino acids. CDR3 in DNA: TGTGCCAGCAGTTCCTCGACAGGGAGAGGGTACGAGCAGTACTTC. It is translated as CASSSSTGRGYEQYF.

This chain joins TRBV18 and TRBJ1-1, with 9 bases identical to TRBD1. Germline trimming cut 3 bases from V and 0 bases from J; bases unmatched to any gene: 5. Germline V gives CDR1 KGHSH, CDR2 LQKENI. This CDR3 is 16 amino acids long. The CDR3 DNA reads as TGTGCCAGCTCACCTTGGGACAGGGTCATGAACACTGAAGCTTTCTTT. This encodes CASSPWDRVMNTEAFF. The complete variable domain, with remaining parts taken from reference TRBV18 and TRBJ1-1, reads NAGVMQNPRHLVRRRGQEARLRCSPMKGHSHVYWYRQLPEEGLKFMVYLQKENIIDESGMPKERFSAEFPKEGPSILRIQQVVRGDSAAYFCASSPWDRVMNTEAFFGQGTRLTVV.

DNA of the CDR3: TGTGCCAGCAGCTTAACTAGCGGGACCCCCGAGCAGTACTTC. This gives the protein CASSLTSGTPEQYF. The rearrangement joins TRBV7-3 to TRBJ2-7; 8 nucleotides match TRBD2. The CDR3 has 14 amino acids. CDR1 and CDR2 (germline): SGHTA, FQGTGA. Trimming took 0 bases from V and 6 from J; bases not matched to a gene: 4.

This chain links TRBV24-1 with TRBJ2-5; weak D call: TRBD2 (5 bases). The CDR3 is 14 amino acids. Per the germline V gene, CDR1 is KGHDR and CDR2 is SFDVKD. Trimming stripped 10 bases from V and 2 bases from J, with 16 bases between. CDR3 in DNA: TGTGCCACACTCATAGCGAGATTGCAAGAGACCCAGTACTTC. Amino acids: CATLIARLQETQYF.

The chain joins TRBV11-2 to TRBJ2-1, with 9 nucleotides matching TRBD2. CDR1 and CDR2 (germline): SGHAT, FQNNGV. This CDR3 comprises 14 residues. After removal of 3 bases from V and 10 bases from J, the junction contained 7 bases not matched to a gene. The CDR3 nucleotides are TGTGCCAGCAGCTTGGCGGGAGGGGCCGGGGAGCAGTTCTTC. Translating it yields CASSLAGGAGEQFF. Full variable domain (remainder filled in from reference TRBV11-2 and TRBJ2-1): EAGVAQSPRYKIIEKRQSVAFWCNPISGHATLYWYQQILGQGPKLLIQFQNNGVVDDSQLPKDRFSAERLKGVDSTLKIQPAKLEDSAVYLCASSLAGGAGEQFFGPGTRLTVL.

This clone was detected only once. The chain employs TRBV5-4 and TRBJ2-5; the match to TRBD2 covers 8 bases. The CDR3 has 14 amino acids. V was clipped by 0 bases and J by 4 bases; unmatched bases: 2. Germline CDR1 SGHNT, CDR2 YYREEE (reference sequence). The CDR3 region is CASSLGLAGETQYF. The DNA of the CDR3 is TGTGCCAGCAGCTTGGGGCTAGCGGGAGAGACCCAGTACTTC.

This chain uses TRBV28 with TRBJ2-5, with 12 bases fitting TRBD1. Germline trimming cut 3 bases from V and 5 bases from J; bases unmatched to any gene: 4. The CDR3 extends over 15 amino acids. The germline CDR1 and CDR2 sequences are MDHEN and SYDVKM. This CDR3 is CASSLGTGGSETQYF. In DNA form, the CDR3 reads TGTGCCAGCAGTTTGGGGACAGGGGGCTCGGAGACCCAGTACTTC.

The V and J genes are TRBV11-3 and TRBJ2-5; 11 bases are shared with TRBD2. Germline V gene lookup returns CDR1 SGHNT and CDR2 YENEEA. After removal of 5 bases from V and 4 bases from J, the junction contained 3 bases not matched to a gene. The CDR3 is made up of 14 amino acids. CDR3 DNA sequence: TGTGCCAGCAGCCCCGGACTAGCGGGAGAGACCCAGTACTTC. Its translation is CASSPGLAGETQYF.

The chain employs TRBV7-3 and TRBJ1-3; D call uncertain. Germline values: CDR1 SGHTA, CDR2 FQGTGA. The CDR3 extends over 13 amino acids. Trimming pared 7 bases from V and 5 bases from J, leaving 12 bases between. CDR3 nucleotides: TGTGCCAGCAACTCGTGCCGTCGAAACACCATATATTTT. Its protein is CASNSCRRNTIYF.

Written as DNA, the CDR3 is TGTGCCAGCAGTCGATCTAGACTAGCGGGAGAGACCCAGTACTTC. Translating gives CASSRSRLAGETQYF. The chain has TRBV27 and TRBJ2-5, with TRBD2 matching 10 bases. The CDR3 runs 15 residues. From germline, CDR1 is MNHEY and CDR2 SMNVEV (reference sequence). V lost 5 bases to trimming and J lost 4 bases; unmatched junction nucleotides: 7.

This rearrangement joins TRBV30 to TRBJ1-5, with 7 bases aligning to TRBD1. Germline CDR1 GTSNPN, CDR2 SVGIG (reference sequence). The length of the CDR3 is 20 residues. Unmatched junction bases numbered 18, after V lost 1 base and J lost 0 bases. The CDR3 coding sequence is TGTGCCTGGAGTGCCCGATCCTGGGACAGTCGAAGGTATAGCAATCAGCCCCAGCATTTT. Translated, it gives CAWSARSWDSRRYSNQPQHF.

The chain carries TRBV5-6 and TRBJ2-7; 9 bases are shared with TRBD1. Germline lookup yields CDR1 SGHDT and CDR2 YYEEEE. V was pared by 4 bases and J by 4 bases, with 12 bases of the junction left unmatched. The CDR3 has 16 amino acids. CDR3 region: CASSRESGQGPYEQYF. The CDR3 DNA reads as TGTGCCAGCAGCCGAGAATCGGGACAGGGCCCATACGAGCAGTACTTC.

The J gene is TRBJ1-1, the V gene TRBV18; D may be TRBD1 (5 bases). Trimming took off 3 bases at V and 4 bases at J, with 15 bases between the two ends. Germline V gene lookup returns CDR1 KGHSH and CDR2 LQKENI. This CDR3 has 15 residues. The CDR3 protein is CASSPSGGMGTEAFF. Written as DNA, the CDR3 is TGTGCCAGCTCACCGAGCGGGGGGATGGGCACTGAAGCTTTCTTT.

The gene calls are TRBV5-1 and TRBJ2-1; no firm D call. The length of the CDR3 is 11 residues. V dropped 4 bases and J dropped 10 bases, with 9 bases sitting between them. Looked up from germline, CDR1 is SGHRS and CDR2 is YFSETQ. CDR3 in amino acids: CASSTTKEQFF. The CDR3 DNA sequence: TGCGCCAGCAGCACGACAAAGGAGCAGTTCTTC.

This chain uses TRBV5-1 with TRBJ2-3, with 8 bases matching TRBD2. Per germline, CDR1 SGHRS and CDR2 YFSETQ. With V trimmed by 0 bases and J by 0 bases, 0 bases remained unmatched. This CDR3 comprises 15 residues. CDR3 in amino acids: CASSLERESTDTQYF. The DNA for the CDR3 is TGCGCCAGCAGCTTGGAGCGGGAGAGCACAGATACGCAGTATTTT.